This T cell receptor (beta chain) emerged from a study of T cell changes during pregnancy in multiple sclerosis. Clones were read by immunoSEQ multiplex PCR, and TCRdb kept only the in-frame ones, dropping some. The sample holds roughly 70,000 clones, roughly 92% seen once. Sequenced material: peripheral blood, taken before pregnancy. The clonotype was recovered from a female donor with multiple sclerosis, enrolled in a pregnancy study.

CDR3 amino acids: CASSQPLAGGPGANVLTF. In nucleotides, the CDR3 is TGTGCCAGCAGCCAACCCCTAGCGGGAGGGCCCGGGGCCAACGTCCTGACTTTC. The V call is TRBV4-2, the J call TRBJ2-6; 12 nucleotides match TRBD2. V lost 2 bases and J lost 4; bases outside the gene matches: 6. This CDR3 has 18 amino acids. The germline CDR1 and CDR2 sequences are LGHNA and YNFKEQ.